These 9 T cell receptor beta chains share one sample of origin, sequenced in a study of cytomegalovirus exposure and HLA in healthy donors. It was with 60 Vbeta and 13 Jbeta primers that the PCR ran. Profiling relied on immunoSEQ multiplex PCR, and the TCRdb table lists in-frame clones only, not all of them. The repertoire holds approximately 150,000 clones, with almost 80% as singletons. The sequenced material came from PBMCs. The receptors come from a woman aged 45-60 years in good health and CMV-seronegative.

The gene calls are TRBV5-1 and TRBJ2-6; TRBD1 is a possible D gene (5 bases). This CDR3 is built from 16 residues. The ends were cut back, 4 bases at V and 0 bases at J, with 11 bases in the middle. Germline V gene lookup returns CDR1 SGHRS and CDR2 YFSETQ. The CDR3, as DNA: TGCGCCAGCAGCCCCGGACACCGCTCTGGGGCCAACGTCCTGACTTTC. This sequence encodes CASSPGHRSGANVLTF.

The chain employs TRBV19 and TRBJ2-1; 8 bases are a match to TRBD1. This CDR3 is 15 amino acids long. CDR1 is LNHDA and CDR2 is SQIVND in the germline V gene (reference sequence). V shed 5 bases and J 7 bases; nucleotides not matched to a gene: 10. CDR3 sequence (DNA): TGTGCCAGTAGTCGTCCGGGACAGGCGGTGAATGAGCAGTTCTTC. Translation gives CASSRPGQAVNEQFF.

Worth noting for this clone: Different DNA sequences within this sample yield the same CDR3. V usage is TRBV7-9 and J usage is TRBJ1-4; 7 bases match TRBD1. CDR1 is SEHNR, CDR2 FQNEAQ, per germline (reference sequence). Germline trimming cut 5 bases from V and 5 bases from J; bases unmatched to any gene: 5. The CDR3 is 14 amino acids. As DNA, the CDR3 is TGTGCCAGCAGCCAACCGGGACAGAATGAAAAACTGTTTTTT. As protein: CASSQPGQNEKLFF.

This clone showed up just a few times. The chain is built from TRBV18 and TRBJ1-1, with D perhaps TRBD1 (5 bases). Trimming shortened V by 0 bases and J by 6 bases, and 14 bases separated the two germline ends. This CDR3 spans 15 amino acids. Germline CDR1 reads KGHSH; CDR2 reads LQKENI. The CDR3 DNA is TGTGCCAGCTCACCACCCGCAGGGATGTTCGCTGAAGCTTTCTTT. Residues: CASSPPAGMFAEAFF.

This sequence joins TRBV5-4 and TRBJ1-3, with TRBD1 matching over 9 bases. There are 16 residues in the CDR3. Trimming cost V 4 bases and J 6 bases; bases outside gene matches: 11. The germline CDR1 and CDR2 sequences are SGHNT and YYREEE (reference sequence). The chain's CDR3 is CASSIRDRVSANTIYF. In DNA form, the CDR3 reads TGTGCCAGCAGCATCCGGGACAGGGTTTCGGCAAACACCATATATTTT.

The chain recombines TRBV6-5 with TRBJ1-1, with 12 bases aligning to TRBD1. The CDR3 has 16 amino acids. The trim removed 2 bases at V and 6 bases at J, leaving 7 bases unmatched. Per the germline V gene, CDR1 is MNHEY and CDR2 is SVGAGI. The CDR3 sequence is CASSYPGGQGAPEAFF. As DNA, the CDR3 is TGTGCCAGCAGTTACCCTGGGGGACAGGGGGCGCCTGAAGCTTTCTTT.

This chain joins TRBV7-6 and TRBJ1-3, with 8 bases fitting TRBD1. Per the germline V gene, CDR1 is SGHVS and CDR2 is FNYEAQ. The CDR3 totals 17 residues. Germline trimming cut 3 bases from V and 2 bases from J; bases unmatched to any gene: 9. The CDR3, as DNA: TGTGCCAGCAGCTTGTATGGGACAGGATCAACTGGAAACACCATATATTTT. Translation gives CASSLYGTGSTGNTIYF.

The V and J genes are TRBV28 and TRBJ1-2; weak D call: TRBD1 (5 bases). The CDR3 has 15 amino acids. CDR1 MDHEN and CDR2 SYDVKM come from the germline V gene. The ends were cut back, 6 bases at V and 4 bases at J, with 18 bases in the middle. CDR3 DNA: TGTGCCAGCAGCCCAGCAGGGTCCACCCGCTATGGCTACACCTTC. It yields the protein CASSPAGSTRYGYTF.

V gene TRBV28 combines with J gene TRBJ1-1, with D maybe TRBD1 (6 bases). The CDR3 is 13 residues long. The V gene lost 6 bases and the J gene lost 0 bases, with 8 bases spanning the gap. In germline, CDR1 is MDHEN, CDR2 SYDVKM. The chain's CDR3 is CASRPGVNTEAFF. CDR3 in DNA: TGTGCCAGCAGGCCAGGGGTGAACACTGAAGCTTTCTTT.